A selection of T cell receptor beta chains follows, all from one sample in a study of cytomegalovirus exposure and HLA in healthy donors. Clones were sequenced by immunoSEQ multiplex PCR, and TCRdb holds only the in-frame ones, with some missing. Reported are roughly 120,000 clones; the ten largest clones contain roughly 4%. Sequencing input: PBMCs. All receptors derive from a man aged 18 to 35 in good health and CMV-seronegative. The CDR3 runs from the conserved cysteine through the conserved F or W. The order of the fields is J gene, V gene, CDR3 protein.

TRBJ1-1 | TRBV6-5 | CASSYGVQANTEAFF
TRBJ1-3 | TRBV9 | CASRPGTAGNTIYF
TRBJ1-2 | TRBV6-1 | CASRGMGAVVYGYTF
TRBJ1-2 | TRBV9 | CASSVGLGGGEGGYGYTF
TRBJ1-2 | TRBV5-1 | CASSLARGSRGYTF
TRBJ2-1 | TRBV10-1 | CASSDLRQGIMFF
TRBJ1-1 | TRBV5-8 | CASSPGRQGVNTEAFF
TRBJ1-1 | TRBV19 | CASRNDMNTEAFF
TRBJ1-4 | TRBV11-2 | CASRQGHVLNEKLFF
TRBJ1-5 | TRBV6-1 | CASSGSRGRSNQPQHF
TRBJ2-2 | TRBV7-9 | CASSQLGPNTGELFF
TRBJ2-1 | TRBV13 | CASSLGGGYEQFF
TRBJ2-7 | TRBV14 | CASSQRDRGREQYF
TRBJ2-7 | TRBV29-1 | CSVEAEQGTEQYF
TRBJ1-1 | TRBV7-2 | CASSLTAGGEAFF
TRBJ2-7 | TRBV10-2 | CASSGGGGSGREQYF
TRBJ1-1 | TRBV6-5 | CASSYTGNTEAFF
TRBJ1-2 | TRBV27 | CASSPAGVRLSSYTF
TRBJ2-3 | TRBV6-4 | CASSDQGLAGDDRPRDTQYF
TRBJ2-7 | TRBV11-2 | CASSFASGRVYEQYF
TRBJ2-1 | TRBV11-2 | CASSLGQGGHNEQFF
TRBJ1-5 | TRBV19 | CASSKGQGKGNQPQHF
TRBJ1-6 | TRBV28 | CASSFPGRTHSSPLHF
TRBJ1-1 | TRBV29-1 | CSVNRGDTEAFF
TRBJ1-2 | TRBV27 | CASSRTGFVYGYTF
TRBJ1-2 | TRBV20-1 | CSALGANGYTF
TRBJ1-1 | TRBV30 | CAWSVRKEAFF